Below, 16 T cell receptor beta chains from the same sample are listed, as sequenced in a study of response to subunit inactivated influenza vaccine. One entry per CDR3 protein, called by TCRdb with MiXCR from the RT-PCR reads. The data contain under 800,000 distinct CDR3 sequences, about 15% of them seen just once; the ten biggest clones take up 6% to 8%. Here the sequenced sample was PBMCs from blood, taken about 14 days before vaccination. The receptors come from a man in his forties or fifties who received an inactivated influenza vaccine.

This clonotype was detected only a few times. The V and J genes are TRBV12-3 or TRBV12-4 and TRBJ2-1; tentatively, D is TRBD1 or TRBD2 (6 bases each). V shed 0 bases and J shed 3 bases, with 9 bases lying between them. The CDR3 is 15 residues long. Here the CDR3 reads CASSLAGGYYNEQFF. DNA of the CDR3: TGTGCCAGCAGTTTAGCGGGGGGCTACTACAATGAGCAGTTCTTC.

The rearrangement links TRBV29-1 to TRBJ2-1, with D possibly being TRBD2 (6 bases). Per the germline V gene, CDR1 is SQVTM and CDR2 is ANQGSEA. CDR3 length: 13 residues. V lost 5 bases to trimming and J lost 4 bases, with 12 bases between them. CDR3 loop: CSVSRAGYNEQFF. The CDR3 DNA reads TGCAGCGTTAGTAGGGCGGGATACAATGAGCAGTTCTTC.

This clonotype was observed a handful of times. V and J are TRBV6-2 or TRBV6-3 and TRBJ2-3; D unclear. Germline V gene lookup returns CDR1 MNHEY and CDR2 SVGEGT. The CDR3 is made up of 14 amino acids. V was clipped by 7 bases and J by 1 base, with 12 bases between them. The CDR3 nucleotides read TGTGCCAGCATGGAGACGTTGGGCACAGATACGCAGTATTTT. This sequence encodes CASMETLGTDTQYF.

This clonotype was recorded at least ten times. The genes are TRBV2 and TRBJ2-2; D may be TRBD1 (6 bases). Germline V lookup: CDR1 SNHLY, CDR2 FYNNEI. This CDR3 contains 14 residues. V was pared by 3 bases and J by 4 bases, with 9 bases between. This chain's CDR3 is CASSEEQGTGELFF. In DNA, the CDR3 is TGTGCCAGCAGTGAGGAACAGGGCACCGGGGAGCTGTTTTTT.

The chain recombines TRBV20-1 with TRBJ2-5, with 7 bases that match TRBD2. In germline, CDR1 is DFQATT, CDR2 SNEGSKA (reference sequence). The J segment lost 7 bases and the V segment lost 1 base, leaving 15 bases of the junction unmatched. The CDR3 covers 16 residues. The CDR3, as DNA: TGCAGTGCTAGAGGCCCGGGAGGAACCAAGAGTGGGACCCAGTACTTC. It codes for CSARGPGGTKSGTQYF.

CDR3 bases: TGCGCCAGCAGCCAGGACGGCGTTGAAGCTTTCTTT. Its translation: CASSQDGVEAFF. The chain is built from TRBV5-1 and TRBJ1-1; D remains ambiguous. The CDR3 totals 12 residues. V shed 4 bases and J shed 7 bases, with 11 bases lying between them. Germline CDR1 SGHRS, CDR2 YFSETQ.

The chain joins TRBV28 to TRBJ1-2; D remains unclear. The length of the CDR3 is 14 residues. The V end lost 5 bases, the J end lost 1 base, and 11 bases lay between the germline ends. Germline V gene sequence: CDR1 MDHEN, CDR2 SYDVKM. In DNA form, the CDR3 reads TGTGCCAGCAGTCTCTCGCAGAATAACTATGGCTACACCTTC. Its translation: CASSLSQNNYGYTF.

The J gene is TRBJ1-6, the V gene TRBV7-2; D possibly corresponds to TRBD1 (5 bases). This CDR3 comprises 16 residues. Per germline, CDR1 SGHTA and CDR2 FQGNSA. V was shortened by 4 bases and J by 0 bases, with 10 bases between the two germline ends. The CDR3 nucleotides are TGTGCCAGCAGCTACCGACAGAGCTCCTATAATTCACCCCTCCACTTT. Protein: CASSYRQSSYNSPLHF.

The genes are TRBV9 and TRBJ2-1, with 7 bases matching TRBD1. The ends lost 5 bases at V and 5 bases at J; junction bases unmatched: 4. Per the germline V gene, CDR1 is SGDLS and CDR2 is YYNGEE. The CDR3 is 13 amino acids. The CDR3 DNA is TGTGCCAGCAGGACAGGGTTTCACAATGAGCAGTTCTTC. This codes for CASRTGFHNEQFF.

The chain couples TRBV10-3 to TRBJ1-6; D is perhaps TRBD1 (5 bases). The V gene's germline CDR1 is ENHRY and CDR2 SYGVKD. Deletions cut 11 bases from V and 7 bases from J, with 24 bases between. This CDR3 is built from 16 residues. The CDR3 DNA sequence: TGTGCCTCTAGGCCCGGGGGTTCTTCTTCGAATTCACCCCTCCACTTT. Residues: CASRPGGSSSNSPLHF.

The chain links TRBV12-3 or TRBV12-4 to TRBJ2-2; 8 bases align to TRBD1. The CDR3 spans 17 residues. V shed 5 bases and J 5 bases; nucleotides not matched to a gene: 13. The CDR3 sequence is CASSTRDRFKLTGELFF. CDR3 nucleotides: TGTGCCAGCAGTACCCGGGACAGGTTTAAATTGACCGGGGAGCTGTTTTTT.

This clonotype showed up just a few times. The chain carries TRBV20-1 and TRBJ2-1, with TRBD1 matching over 11 bases. The V and J ends lost 4 bases and 11 bases, in that order; junction bases with no gene match: 7. Germline-derived CDR1 and CDR2 are DFQATT and SNEGSKA (reference sequence). This CDR3 is 13 amino acids long. The CDR3 DNA sequence: TGCAGTGCTAAAGGACAGGGGGCTATTAAGCAGTTCTTC. Encoded protein: CSAKGQGAIKQFF.

This clonotype came up a few times. The chain is built from TRBV5-1 and TRBJ2-7; D might be TRBD2 (6 bases). The germline CDR1 and CDR2 sequences are SGHRS and YFSETQ. The V and J ends lost 0 bases and 4 bases respectively, with 20 bases between them. CDR3 size: 17 residues. CDR3 sequence (DNA): TGCGCCAGCAGCTTGGTAAACGCCGGGACTTACTCATACGAGCAGTACTTC. Its translation is CASSLVNAGTYSYEQYF.

This clonotype was seen only a few times. The chain links TRBV2 to TRBJ2-1, with D tentatively TRBD1 (5 bases). Per germline, CDR1 SNHLY and CDR2 FYNNEI. The ends were cut back, 7 bases at V and 6 bases at J, with 10 bases in the middle. The CDR3 consists of 12 residues. The CDR3, as DNA: TGTGCCAGCAAGGGGCAGGTCAATGAGCAGTTCTTC. Translating gives CASKGQVNEQFF.

The gene calls are TRBV4-3 and TRBJ2-3; 14 bases fit TRBD2. This CDR3 has 18 amino acids. Looked up from germline, CDR1 is LGHNA and CDR2 is YSLEER. V lost 0 bases and J lost 4; bases outside the gene matches: 6. The CDR3 is CASSQETSGGAWADTQYF. The CDR3 DNA follows: TGCGCCAGCAGCCAAGAGACTAGCGGGGGGGCCTGGGCAGATACGCAGTATTTT.

This clonotype has more than one count but fewer than ten. The chain uses TRBV7-9 and TRBJ2-2; D uncertain. This CDR3 has 15 residues. Germline V lookup: CDR1 SEHNR, CDR2 FQNEAQ (reference sequence). The V and J ends lost 5 bases and 0 bases respectively, with 10 bases between them. Here the CDR3 DNA reads TGTGCCAGCAGCCTCCACTACCCGAACACCGGGGAGCTGTTTTTT. Amino acids: CASSLHYPNTGELFF. Full variable domain (remainder filled in from reference TRBV7-9 and TRBJ2-2): DTGVSQNPRHKITKRGQNVTFRCDPISEHNRLYWYRQTLGQGPEFLTYFQNEAQLEKSRLLSDRFSAERPKGSFSTLEIQRTEQGDSAMYLCASSLHYPNTGELFFGEGSRLTVL.